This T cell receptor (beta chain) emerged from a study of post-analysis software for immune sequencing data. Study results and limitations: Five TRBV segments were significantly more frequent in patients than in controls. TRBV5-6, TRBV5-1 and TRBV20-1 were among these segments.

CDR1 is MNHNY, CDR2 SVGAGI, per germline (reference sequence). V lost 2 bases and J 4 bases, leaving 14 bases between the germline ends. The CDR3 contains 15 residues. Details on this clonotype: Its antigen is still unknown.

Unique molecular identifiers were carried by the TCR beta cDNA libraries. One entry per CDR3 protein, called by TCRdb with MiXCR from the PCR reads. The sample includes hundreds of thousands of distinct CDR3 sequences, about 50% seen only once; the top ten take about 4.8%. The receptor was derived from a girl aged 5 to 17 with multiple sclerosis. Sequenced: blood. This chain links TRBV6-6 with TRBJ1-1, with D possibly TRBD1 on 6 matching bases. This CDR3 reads CASSYQGQIITEAFF. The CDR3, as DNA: TGTGCCAGCAGTTACCAAGGACAGATAATCACTGAAGCTTTCTTT.